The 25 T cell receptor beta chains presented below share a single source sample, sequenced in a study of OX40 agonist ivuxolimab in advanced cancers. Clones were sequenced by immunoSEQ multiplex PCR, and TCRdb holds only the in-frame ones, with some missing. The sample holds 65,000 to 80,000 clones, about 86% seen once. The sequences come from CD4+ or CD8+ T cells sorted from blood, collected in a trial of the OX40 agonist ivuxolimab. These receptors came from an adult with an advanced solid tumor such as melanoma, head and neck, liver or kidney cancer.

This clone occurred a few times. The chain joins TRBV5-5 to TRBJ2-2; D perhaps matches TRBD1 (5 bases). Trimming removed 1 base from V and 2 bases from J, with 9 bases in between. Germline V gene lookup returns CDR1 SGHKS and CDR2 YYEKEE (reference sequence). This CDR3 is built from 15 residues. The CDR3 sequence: CASSLMDTNTGELFF. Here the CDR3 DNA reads TGTGCCAGCAGCTTGATGGACACAAACACCGGGGAGCTGTTTTTT.

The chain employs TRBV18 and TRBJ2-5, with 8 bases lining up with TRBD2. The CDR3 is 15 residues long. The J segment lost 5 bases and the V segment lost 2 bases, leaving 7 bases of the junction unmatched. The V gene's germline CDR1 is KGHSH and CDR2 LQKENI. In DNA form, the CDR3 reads TGTGCCAGCTCACCAATCAGCGGGAGTATCGAGACCCAGTACTTC. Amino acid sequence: CASSPISGSIETQYF. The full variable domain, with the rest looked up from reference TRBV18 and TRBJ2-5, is NAGVMQNPRHLVRRRGQEARLRCSPMKGHSHVYWYRQLPEEGLKFMVYLQKENIIDESGMPKERFSAEFPKEGPSILRIQQVVRGDSAAYFCASSPISGSIETQYFGPGTRLLVL.

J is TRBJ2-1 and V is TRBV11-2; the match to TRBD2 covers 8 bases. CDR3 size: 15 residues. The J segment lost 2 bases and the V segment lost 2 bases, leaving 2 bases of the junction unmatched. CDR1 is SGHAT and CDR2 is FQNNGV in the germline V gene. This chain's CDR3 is CASSLSGGTYNEQFF. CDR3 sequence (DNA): TGTGCCAGCAGCTTATCGGGGGGGACCTACAATGAGCAGTTCTTC.

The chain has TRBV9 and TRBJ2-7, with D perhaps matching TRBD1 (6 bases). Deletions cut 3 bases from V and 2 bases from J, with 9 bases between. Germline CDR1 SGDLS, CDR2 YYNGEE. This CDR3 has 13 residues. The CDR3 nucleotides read TGTGCCAGCAGCGGGGACACTCCCTACGAGCAGTACTTC. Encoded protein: CASSGDTPYEQYF. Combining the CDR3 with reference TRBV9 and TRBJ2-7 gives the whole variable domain DSGVTQTPKHLITATGQRVTLRCSPRSGDLSVYWYQQSLDQGLQFLIQYYNGEERAKGNILERFSAQQFPDLHSELNLSSLELGDSALYFCASSGDTPYEQYFGPGTRLTVT.

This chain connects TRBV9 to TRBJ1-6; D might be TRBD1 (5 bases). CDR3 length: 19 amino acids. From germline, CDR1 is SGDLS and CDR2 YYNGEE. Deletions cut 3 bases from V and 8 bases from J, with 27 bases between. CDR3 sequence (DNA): TGTGCCAGCAGCGGTAACCCCGGGGAGGGGAAGAATAAGGATTCACCCCTCCACTTT. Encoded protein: CASSGNPGEGKNKDSPLHF.

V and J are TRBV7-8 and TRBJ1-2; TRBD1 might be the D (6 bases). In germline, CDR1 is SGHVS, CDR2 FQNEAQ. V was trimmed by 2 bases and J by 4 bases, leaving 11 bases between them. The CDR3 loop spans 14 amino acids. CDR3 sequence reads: CASSLQTGLYGYTF. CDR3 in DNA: TGTGCCAGCAGCTTACAAACAGGGCTCTATGGCTACACCTTC.

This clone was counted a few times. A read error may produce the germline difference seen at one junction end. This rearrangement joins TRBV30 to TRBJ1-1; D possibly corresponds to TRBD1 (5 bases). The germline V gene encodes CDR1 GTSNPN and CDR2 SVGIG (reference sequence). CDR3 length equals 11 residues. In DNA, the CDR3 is TGTGCCTGGTCGGGCAGGGCTGACGCTTTCTTT. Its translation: CAWSGRADAFF.

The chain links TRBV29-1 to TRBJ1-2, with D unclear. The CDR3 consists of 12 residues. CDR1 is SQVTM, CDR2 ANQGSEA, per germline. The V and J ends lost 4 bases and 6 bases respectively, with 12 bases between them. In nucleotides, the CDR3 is TGCAGCGTTGGACAAGAAGGACATGGCTACACCTTC. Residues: CSVGQEGHGYTF.

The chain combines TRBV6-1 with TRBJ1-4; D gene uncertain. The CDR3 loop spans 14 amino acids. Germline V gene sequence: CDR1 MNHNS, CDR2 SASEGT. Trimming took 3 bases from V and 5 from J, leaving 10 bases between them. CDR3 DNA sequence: TGTGCCAGCAGTGACCCGGTTTCCAATGAAAAACTGTTTTTT. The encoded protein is CASSDPVSNEKLFF.

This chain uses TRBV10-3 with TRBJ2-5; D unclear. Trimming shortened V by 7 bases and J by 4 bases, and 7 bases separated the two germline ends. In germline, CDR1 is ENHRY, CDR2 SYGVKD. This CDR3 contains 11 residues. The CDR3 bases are TGTGCCATCAAGGATCGAGAGACCCAGTACTTC. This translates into CAIKDRETQYF.

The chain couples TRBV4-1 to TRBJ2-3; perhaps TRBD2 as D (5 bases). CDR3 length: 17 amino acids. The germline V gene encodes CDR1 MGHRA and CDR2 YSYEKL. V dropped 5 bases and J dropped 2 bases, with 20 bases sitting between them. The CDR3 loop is CASSKGWSGSNTDTQYF. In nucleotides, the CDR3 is TGCGCCAGCAGCAAAGGGTGGAGCGGATCAAACACAGATACGCAGTATTTT.

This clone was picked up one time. The chain's CDR3 is CASSPARGADTQYF. Here the CDR3 DNA reads TGTGCCAGCTCACCAGCTAGGGGTGCAGATACGCAGTATTTT. The genes are TRBV18 and TRBJ2-3; D perhaps matches TRBD1 (5 bases). The CDR3 runs 14 residues. The V end was cut by 2 bases, the J end by 4 bases, with 10 bases between. Germline values: CDR1 KGHSH, CDR2 LQKENI.

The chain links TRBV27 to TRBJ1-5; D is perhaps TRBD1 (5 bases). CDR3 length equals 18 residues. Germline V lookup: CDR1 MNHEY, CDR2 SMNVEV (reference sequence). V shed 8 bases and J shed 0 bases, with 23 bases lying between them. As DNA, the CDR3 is TGTGCCAGCCACCCCGGGACTACCTACCCATATAGCAATCAGCCCCAGCATTTT. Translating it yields CASHPGTTYPYSNQPQHF.

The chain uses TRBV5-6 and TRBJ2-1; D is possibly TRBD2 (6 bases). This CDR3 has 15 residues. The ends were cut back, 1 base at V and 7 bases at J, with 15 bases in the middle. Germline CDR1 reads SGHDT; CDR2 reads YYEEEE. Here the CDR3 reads CASSLRLVGRNEQFF. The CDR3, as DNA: TGTGCCAGCAGCTTGAGACTAGTGGGTCGAAATGAGCAGTTCTTC.

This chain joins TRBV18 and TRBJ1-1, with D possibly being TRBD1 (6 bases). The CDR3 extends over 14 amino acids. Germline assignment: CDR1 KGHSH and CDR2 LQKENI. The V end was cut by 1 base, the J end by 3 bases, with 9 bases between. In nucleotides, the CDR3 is TGTGCCAGCTCACCACAGGACAGATACACTGAAGCTTTCTTT. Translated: CASSPQDRYTEAFF.

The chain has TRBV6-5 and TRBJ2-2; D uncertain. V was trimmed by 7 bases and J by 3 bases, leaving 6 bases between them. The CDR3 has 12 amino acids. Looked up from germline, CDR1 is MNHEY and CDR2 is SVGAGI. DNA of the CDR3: TGTGCCAGCAAACGAGACACCGGGGAGCTGTTTTTT. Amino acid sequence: CASKRDTGELFF.

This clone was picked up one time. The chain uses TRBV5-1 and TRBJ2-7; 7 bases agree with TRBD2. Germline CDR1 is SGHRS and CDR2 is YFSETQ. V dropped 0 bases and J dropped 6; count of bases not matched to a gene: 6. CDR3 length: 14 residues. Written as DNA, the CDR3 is TGCGCCAGCAGCTTGGATCGGGGGGATCTCGAGCAGTACTTC. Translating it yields CASSLDRGDLEQYF.

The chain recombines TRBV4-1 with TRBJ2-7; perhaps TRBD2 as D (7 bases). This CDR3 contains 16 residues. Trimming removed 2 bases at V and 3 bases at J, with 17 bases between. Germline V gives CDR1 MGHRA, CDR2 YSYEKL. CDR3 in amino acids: CASSQSGRGTNYEQYF. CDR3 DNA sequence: TGCGCCAGCAGCCAATCTGGGAGGGGGACCAACTACGAGCAGTACTTC.

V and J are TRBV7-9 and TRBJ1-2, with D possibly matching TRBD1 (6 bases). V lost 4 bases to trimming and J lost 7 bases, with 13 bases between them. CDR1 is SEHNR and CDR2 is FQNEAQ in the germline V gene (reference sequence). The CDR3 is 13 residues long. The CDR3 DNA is TGTGCCAGCAGCTCTACAGGGCGGTTTGGCTACACCTTC. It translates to CASSSTGRFGYTF.

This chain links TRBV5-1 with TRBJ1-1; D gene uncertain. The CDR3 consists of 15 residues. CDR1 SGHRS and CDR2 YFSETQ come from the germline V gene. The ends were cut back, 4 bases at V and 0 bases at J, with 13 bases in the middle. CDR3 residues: CASSQAASLNTEAFF. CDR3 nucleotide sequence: TGCGCCAGCAGCCAAGCAGCCAGTTTGAACACTGAAGCTTTCTTT.

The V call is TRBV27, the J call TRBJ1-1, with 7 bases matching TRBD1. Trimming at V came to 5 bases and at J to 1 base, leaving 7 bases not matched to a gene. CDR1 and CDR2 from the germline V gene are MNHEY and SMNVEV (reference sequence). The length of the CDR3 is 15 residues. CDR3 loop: CASSRTRGANTEAFF. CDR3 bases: TGTGCCAGCAGTAGAACCAGGGGGGCGAACACTGAAGCTTTCTTT.

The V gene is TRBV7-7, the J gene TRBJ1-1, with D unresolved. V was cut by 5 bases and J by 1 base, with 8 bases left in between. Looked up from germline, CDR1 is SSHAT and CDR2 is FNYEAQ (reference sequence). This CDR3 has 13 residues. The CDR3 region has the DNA TGTGCCAGCAGCCCCGGGCCGAACACTGAAGCTTTCTTT. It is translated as CASSPGPNTEAFF.

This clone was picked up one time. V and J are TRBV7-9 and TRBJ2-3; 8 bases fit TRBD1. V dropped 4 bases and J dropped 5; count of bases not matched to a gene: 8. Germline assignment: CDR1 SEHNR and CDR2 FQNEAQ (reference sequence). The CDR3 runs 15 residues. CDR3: CASSSQGAFGDTQYF. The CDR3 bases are TGTGCCAGCAGCTCGCAGGGGGCATTTGGAGATACGCAGTATTTT.

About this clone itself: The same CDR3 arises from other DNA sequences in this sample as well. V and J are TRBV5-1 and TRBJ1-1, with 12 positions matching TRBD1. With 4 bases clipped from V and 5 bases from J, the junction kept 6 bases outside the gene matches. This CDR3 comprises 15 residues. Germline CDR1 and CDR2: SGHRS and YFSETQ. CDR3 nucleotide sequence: TGCGCCAGCAGCCCGGGACAGGGGGCGTGGACTGAAGCTTTCTTT. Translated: CASSPGQGAWTEAFF. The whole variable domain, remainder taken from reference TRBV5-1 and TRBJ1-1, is KAGVTQTPRYLIKTRGQQVTLSCSPISGHRSVSWYQQTPGQGLQFLFEYFSETQRNKGNFPGRFSGRQFSNSRSEMNVSTLELGDSALYLCASSPGQGAWTEAFFGQGTRLTVV.

The DNA of the CDR3 is TGTGCCAGCAGTTACGGGACTAGCGGGGGGGCTGAGCAGTACTTC. Translating gives CASSYGTSGGAEQYF. The chain employs TRBV6-5 and TRBJ2-7; 16 bases map to TRBD2. Germline CDR1 reads MNHEY; CDR2 reads SVGAGI. The V segment lost 2 bases and the J segment 7 bases; nucleotides outside the gene matches: 2. This CDR3 has 15 amino acids.